This T cell receptor beta chain was identified in a study of T cells after yellow fever vaccination. Study results and caveats: Relatively few clonotypes were ones that appeared in both CD4 and CD8 compartments.

Conversion of TCR transcripts into cDNA relied on 5'RACE template switching, which added a universal primer site and UMIs. MiXCR, applied by TCRdb to the 5' RACE reads, yields one record per CDR3 protein. Among some 240,000 distinct CDR3 sequences, roughly 5.6% were seen once, and the ten largest hold roughly 3.4%. This CDR3 spans 14 amino acids. Germline loops: CDR1 DFQATT, CDR2 SNEGSKA (reference sequence). V was pared by 3 bases and J by 4 bases, with 13 bases between. This clonotype has just a few counts. The target antigen is unknown. The clonotype originates from a man aged 18 to 30 who received the YFV17D yellow fever vaccine. The sample was CD4+ T cells sorted from PBMCs, taken on the day of the yellow fever booster vaccination. The chain joins TRBV20-1 to TRBJ2-1, with a weak D call TRBD1 (5 bases). The chain's CDR3 is CSARRDRAYNEQFF. Here the CDR3 DNA reads TGCAGTGCTAGGCGAGACAGAGCATACAATGAGCAGTTCTTC.